This T cell receptor (beta chain) was recovered during a study of CD8 T cells in Susac syndrome. When the RNA was reverse transcribed, random hexamers were used with an input of roughly 0.45 to 1 ug. TCRdb used MiXCR to reprocess the immunoSEQ multiplex PCR reads, holding one entry per CDR3 protein. The data show some 120,000 distinct CDR3 sequences, around nine tenths seen once. V gave up 3 bases and J gave up 0 bases, with 5 bases separating them. Germline V gene sequence: CDR1 LGHNT, CDR2 FRNRAP. The CDR3 totals 13 residues. FACS enriched CD8+ TEMRA cells, while bulk CD8+ and CD4+ were negatively isolated.

V and J are TRBV12-5 and TRBJ1-1; D is unresolved. Material for sequencing was CD8+ T cells from PBMCs. The TCR comes from a human donor with multiple sclerosis. Here the CDR3 reads CASGFTMNTEAFF. The CDR3 nucleotides read TGTGCTAGTGGTTTTACCATGAACACTGAAGCTTTCTTT.